The 25 T cell receptor beta chains listed next were all sequenced from one sample in a study of beta chain features in type 1 diabetes. Every isolated RNA sample was fully reverse transcribed, so sequencing captured expressed TCRB transcripts. Using immunoSEQ multiplex PCR, the repertoire was profiled, and TCRdb retains in-frame clones only, with some absent. Of approximately 200,000 clones listed, over 8.5% are singletons. The material sequenced was naive CD4+ T cells from blood. Receptors originate from a woman aged 18-29 years in good health.

The chain uses TRBV5-4 and TRBJ2-5, with 7 bases that match TRBD2. V gave up 4 bases and J gave up 4 bases; unmatched junction bases: 10. Germline loops: CDR1 SGHNT, CDR2 YYREEE (reference sequence). The CDR3 is made up of 15 amino acids. The CDR3 spells CASSTGGGRGETQYF. The CDR3 DNA is TGTGCCAGCAGCACTGGTGGCGGGAGAGGAGAGACCCAGTACTTC.

This clone has only a few counts. The V call is TRBV5-1, the J call TRBJ2-1; 8 bases line up with TRBD2. The length of the CDR3 is 15 residues. Unmatched junction bases numbered 9, after V lost 5 bases and J lost 5 bases. Germline V CDR1 and CDR2: SGHRS, YFSETQ. The chain's CDR3 is CASRPLAATNNEQFF. As DNA, the CDR3 is TGCGCCAGCAGACCACTAGCGGCTACTAACAATGAGCAGTTCTTC.

In its sample, this clone was seen a few times. The chain links TRBV29-1 to TRBJ2-1, with 8 bases matching TRBD2. V lost 7 bases to trimming and J lost 4 bases; unmatched junction nucleotides: 15. CDR1 and CDR2 (germline): SQVTM, ANQGSEA. The CDR3 sequence is 16 residues long. The CDR3 DNA is TGCAGCGGGGAGAGCGGGAGAGCTTCAAATTACAATGAGCAGTTCTTC. Amino acids: CSGESGRASNYNEQFF.

The rearrangement uses TRBV9 and TRBJ2-7, with TRBD2 identical over 9 bases. Germline loops: CDR1 SGDLS, CDR2 YYNGEE. The CDR3 is 15 amino acids. V lost 0 bases, J lost 5 bases, and 6 bases stayed unmatched. The CDR3 is CASSVGIAGADEQYF. CDR3 nucleotides: TGTGCCAGCAGCGTAGGTATAGCGGGAGCGGACGAGCAGTACTTC.

The sample holds a few counts of this clone. The V call is TRBV30, the J call TRBJ1-1; a possible D gene is TRBD1 (5 bases). The CDR3 is 14 residues long. Deletions cut 1 base from V and 5 bases from J, with 14 bases between. From germline, CDR1 is GTSNPN and CDR2 SVGIG (reference sequence). The CDR3 spells CAWSGRGWRTEAFF. CDR3 DNA: TGTGCCTGGAGTGGGAGGGGATGGAGAACTGAAGCTTTCTTT.

The chain recombines TRBV2 with TRBJ2-2, with 8 bases identical to TRBD1. The CDR3 is 13 residues long. In germline, CDR1 is SNHLY, CDR2 FYNNEI. The trim removed 7 bases at V and 5 bases at J, leaving 3 bases unmatched. The CDR3 DNA sequence: TGTGCCAGCAATGGACAGGGAACCGGGGAGCTGTTTTTT. Protein product: CASNGQGTGELFF.

In its sample, this clone was seen a few times. This chain uses TRBV7-2 with TRBJ2-1; D might be TRBD1 (6 bases). The V end lost 1 base, the J end lost 7 bases, and 11 bases lay between the germline ends. The CDR3 has 14 amino acids. Per germline, CDR1 SGHTA and CDR2 FQGNSA. CDR3 coding DNA: TGTGCCAGCAGCTTAGTTGGGGGCCGAAATGAGCAGTTCTTC. Residues: CASSLVGGRNEQFF. The full variable domain, with the rest looked up from reference TRBV7-2 and TRBJ2-1, is GAGVSQSPSNKVTEKGKDVELRCDPISGHTALYWYRQSLGQGLEFLIYFQGNSAPDKSGLPSDRFSAERTGGSVSTLTIQRTQQEDSAVYLCASSLVGGRNEQFFGPGTRLTVL.

This chain joins TRBV5-1 and TRBJ1-4; unclear D gene. Looked up from germline, CDR1 is SGHRS and CDR2 is YFSETQ. This CDR3 is built from 17 residues. The ends were cut back, 0 bases at V and 1 base at J, with 13 bases in the middle. The CDR3 DNA is TGCGCCAGCAGCTTGGGAGAGGGAATGCTAACTAATGAAAAACTGTTTTTT. This translates into CASSLGEGMLTNEKLFF.

Only a few counts were recorded for this clone. The chain has TRBV6-5 and TRBJ1-5; TRBD1 aligns across 7 bases. V was pared by 11 bases and J by 6 bases, with 10 bases of the junction left unmatched. This CDR3 is 13 amino acids long. Germline CDR1 is MNHEY and CDR2 is SVGAGI. For the CDR3, the DNA is TGTGCCGCCGCGATCTCAGGGGGTCAGCCCCAGCATTTT. Protein product: CAAAISGGQPQHF.

This chain connects TRBV5-5 to TRBJ1-2; D gene uncertain. Deletions cut 0 bases from V and 7 bases from J, with 19 bases between. Germline V gene sequence: CDR1 SGHKS, CDR2 YYEKEE (reference sequence). CDR3 length: 16 amino acids. The CDR3: CASSLAGSPPTGGYTF. CDR3 coding DNA: TGTGCCAGCAGCTTGGCGGGGTCCCCCCCCACCGGTGGCTACACCTTC.

V and J are TRBV6-6 and TRBJ1-4; 8 nucleotides match TRBD1. CDR1 and CDR2 from the germline V gene are MNHNY and SVGAGI (reference sequence). The CDR3 has 14 amino acids. V shed 6 bases, J shed 6 bases, and the junction held 6 bases outside the gene matches. CDR3 sequence reads: CASSLRGRDEKLFF. The CDR3 coding sequence is TGTGCCAGCAGCCTCAGGGGGCGGGATGAAAAACTGTTTTTT.

In nucleotides, the CDR3 is TGCGCCAGCAGCTTGGATGGGGGGGGGAGCTCCTACAATGAGCAGTTCTTC. Encoded protein: CASSLDGGGSSYNEQFF. V gene TRBV5-1 combines with J gene TRBJ2-1; 7 bases map to TRBD2. The V gene end was trimmed by 0 bases and the J gene end by 0 bases; junction bases not matched to a gene: 6. Germline V gene sequence: CDR1 SGHRS, CDR2 YFSETQ. The CDR3 is 17 amino acids.

CDR3 protein: CAIGNLAGGPSETQYF. The CDR3, as DNA: TGTGCCATCGGGAATCTAGCGGGAGGGCCATCGGAGACCCAGTACTTC. This chain uses TRBV10-3 with TRBJ2-5; 12 positions agree with TRBD2. This CDR3 contains 16 residues. Germline CDR1 and CDR2: ENHRY and SYGVKD. Trimming removed 8 bases from V and 5 bases from J; junction bases left unmatched: 12.

This chain joins TRBV12-5 and TRBJ2-1; D gene unclear. Germline CDR1 reads LGHNT; CDR2 reads FRNRAP. Trimming pared 6 bases from V and 7 bases from J, leaving 10 bases between. This CDR3 comprises 12 residues. CDR3 in amino acids: CASGPMTNEQFF. DNA for the CDR3: TGTGCTAGTGGCCCGATGACTAATGAGCAGTTCTTC.

This clone came up a few times. The chain is built from TRBV25-1 and TRBJ1-1, with D perhaps matching TRBD1 (6 bases). The germline V gene has CDR1 MGHDK and CDR2 SYGVNS. The CDR3 contains 14 residues. The V end lost 8 bases, the J end lost 1 base, and 14 bases lay between the germline ends. CDR3 sequence (DNA): TGTGCCAGCGGAAACAGGGACGGGAACACTGAAGCTTTCTTT. It translates to CASGNRDGNTEAFF.

The chain recombines TRBV5-1 with TRBJ2-1, with 10 bases fitting TRBD1. Germline V CDR1 and CDR2: SGHRS, YFSETQ. The J segment lost 5 bases and the V segment lost 6 bases, leaving 8 bases of the junction unmatched. This CDR3 contains 15 residues. The CDR3 sequence is CASTSGTGEHNEQFF. CDR3 bases: TGCGCCAGCACCTCCGGGACAGGGGAACACAATGAGCAGTTCTTC.

The rearrangement joins TRBV6-5 to TRBJ1-2, with TRBD1 identical over 7 bases. Germline V CDR1 and CDR2: MNHEY, SVGAGI. The CDR3 spans 15 residues. V shed 2 bases and J 5 bases; nucleotides not matched to a gene: 8. The CDR3: CASSYDRAEDYGYTF. CDR3 DNA: TGTGCCAGCAGTTACGACAGGGCCGAAGATTATGGCTACACCTTC.

This clone was seen a few times. V gene TRBV2 combines with J gene TRBJ2-1, with 11 bases fitting TRBD2. The ends lost 5 bases at V and 6 bases at J; junction bases unmatched: 21. The CDR3 extends over 20 amino acids. CDR1 SNHLY and CDR2 FYNNEI come from the germline V gene. Here the CDR3 DNA reads TGTGCCAGCAGTCCATTTAGCGGGAGGGCCTCTGTTCCTAGATTCAATGAGCAGTTCTTC. Translation: CASSPFSGRASVPRFNEQFF. Full variable domain (rest looked up from reference TRBV2 and TRBJ2-1): EPEVTQTPSHQVTQMGQEVILRCVPISNHLYFYWYRQILGQKVEFLVSFYNNEISEKSEIFDDQFSVERPDGSNFTLKIRSTKLEDSAMYFCASSPFSGRASVPRFNEQFFGPGTRLTVL.

Only a few counts were recorded for this clone. The chain joins TRBV5-1 to TRBJ2-4, with TRBD2 matching over 11 bases. The junction had 8 bases not matched to a gene; V was cut back by 0 bases and J by 0 bases. CDR1 is SGHRS, CDR2 YFSETQ, per germline. This CDR3 has 19 residues. The CDR3 sequence: CASSLESVAGGLAKNIQYF. The CDR3 region has the DNA TGCGCCAGCAGCTTGGAATCTGTAGCGGGAGGGTTAGCCAAAAACATTCAGTACTTC.

The chain recombines TRBV11-3 with TRBJ1-1, with 7 positions matching TRBD1. Germline CDR1 and CDR2: SGHNT and YENEEA. CDR3 length equals 13 residues. With 4 bases clipped from V and 1 base from J, the junction kept 0 bases outside the gene matches. Written as DNA, the CDR3 is TGTGCCAGCAGCTGGGACAGGAACACTGAAGCTTTCTTT. It translates to CASSWDRNTEAFF.

V is TRBV25-1 and J is TRBJ2-1; TRBD2 aligns across 16 bases. This CDR3 region has 14 residues. Germline assignment: CDR1 MGHDK and CDR2 SYGVNS. The J segment lost 6 bases and the V segment lost 8 bases, leaving 1 base of the junction unmatched. The CDR3 reads CASGTSGRANEQFF. The CDR3 nucleotides are TGTGCCAGCGGGACTAGCGGGAGGGCCAATGAGCAGTTCTTC. The full variable domain, rest sourced from reference TRBV25-1 and TRBJ2-1, is EADIYQTPRYLVIGTGKKITLECSQTMGHDKMYWYQQDPGMELHLIHYSYGVNSTEKGDLSSESTVSRIRTEHFPLTLESARPSHTSQYLCASGTSGRANEQFFGPGTRLTVL.

The chain employs TRBV7-8 and TRBJ1-5; 7 bases agree with TRBD1. V trimming: 0 bases; J trimming: 5 bases; junction bases outside the gene matches: 4. The CDR3 runs 15 residues. CDR1 and CDR2 from the germline V gene are SGHVS and FQNEAQ. CDR3 in DNA: TGTGCCAGCAGCTTAGCGGACAGGATAGATCAGCCCCAGCATTTT. Its protein is CASSLADRIDQPQHF.

The J gene is TRBJ2-3, the V gene TRBV6-6, with TRBD2 matching over 9 bases. Per germline, CDR1 MNHNY and CDR2 SVGAGI (reference sequence). This CDR3 is built from 15 residues. The trim removed 5 bases at V and 3 bases at J, leaving 6 bases unmatched. The CDR3 coding sequence is TGTGCCAGCAGTCTTAGCGGGAGTTTAACAGATACGCAGTATTTT. Translating gives CASSLSGSLTDTQYF.

The CDR3 loop reads CASSLGGGQLHF. The CDR3 nucleotides are TGTGCCAGCAGCTTAGGAGGCGGTCAGCTGCATTTT. The rearrangement uses TRBV11-2 and TRBJ1-5; D is uncertain. This CDR3 has 12 residues. From germline, CDR1 is SGHAT and CDR2 FQNNGV. Trimming stripped 1 base from V and 15 bases from J, with 13 bases between. The entire variable domain, with the rest obtained from reference TRBV11-2 and TRBJ1-5, is as follows: EAGVAQSPRYKIIEKRQSVAFWCNPISGHATLYWYQQILGQGPKLLIQFQNNGVVDDSQLPKDRFSAERLKGVDSTLKIQPAKLEDSAVYLCASSLGGGQLHFGDGTRLSIL.

This clone has just a few counts. In nucleotides, the CDR3 is TGTGCCAGCAGTGAATATAGTGGGGCAGACCAGCCCCAGCATTTT. Protein sequence: CASSEYSGADQPQHF. The rearrangement uses TRBV25-1 and TRBJ1-5; a possible D gene is TRBD1 (5 bases). Per germline, CDR1 MGHDK and CDR2 SYGVNS. The CDR3 contains 15 residues. The V gene lost 0 bases and the J gene lost 7 bases, with 13 bases spanning the gap.